Listed below are T cell receptor beta chains from one sample, sequenced in a study of blood T cell repertoires in COVID-19. Produced via immunoSEQ multiplex PCR; TCRdb's table is partial and in-frame only. The sample contains fewer than 120,000 clones, roughly 76% of which appear only once. Sequencing was performed on peripheral blood. Receptor source: an older woman with acute or convalescent COVID-19. CDR3s include the opening cysteine and the closing phenylalanine or tryptophan. D genes are given only for firm matches. The size field is filled for only some rows; it gives once, few, many or a size class.

size	D	V	J	DNA	CDR3
few	TRBD1	TRBV11-2	TRBJ2-5	TGTGCCAGCAGCTTACGCAGGGGGCAGGGGGAGACCCAGTACTTC	CASSLRRGQGETQYF
few	NA	TRBV4-2	TRBJ2-6	TGTGCCAGCAGCCAAGATACAGGGACTGGGGCCAACGTCCTGACTTTC	CASSQDTGTGANVLTF
NA	NA	TRBV18	TRBJ2-3	TGTGCCAGCTCACCTCTCGTGGACTATCAGTATTTT	CASSPLVDYQYF
NA	TRBD1	TRBV4-2	TRBJ1-4	TGTGCCAGCAGCCAACGACAGGGTAATGAAAAACTGTTTTTT	CASSQRQGNEKLFF
few	TRBD1	TRBV3-1/TRBV3-2	TRBJ2-4	TGTGCCAGCAGCCGAGGACAGGGCAACATTCAGTACTTC	CASSRGQGNIQYF
NA	NA	TRBV2	TRBJ1-6	TGTGCCAGCAGTGGACAGTCCTCCTATAATTCACCCCTCCACTTT	CASSGQSSYNSPLHF
few	NA	TRBV27	TRBJ1-2	TGTGCCAGCAGTTTAGTCCTTGGGGCTGGCTACACCTTC	CASSLVLGAGYTF
NA	TRBD1	TRBV5-6	TRBJ2-5	TGTGCCAGCAGCTTTACAGGGGGCAATTGGGAGACCCAGTACTTC	CASSFTGGNWETQYF
once	NA	TRBV12-3/TRBV12-4	TRBJ2-5	TGTGCCAGCAGTTTACTACTAGGGGGGACCCAGTACTTC	CASSLLLGGTQYF
once	NA	TRBV5-1	TRBJ1-1	TGCGCCAGCAGCAACAGGGAGAGGAACACTGAAGCTTTCTTT	CASSNRERNTEAFF
NA	NA	TRBV14	TRBJ1-4	TGTGCCAGCAGCCACGGGGGGGGTGAAAAACTGTTTTTT	CASSHGGGEKLFF
NA	NA	TRBV9	TRBJ2-1	TGTGCCAGCAACGAGGGGGTGGGCAATGAGCAGTTCTTC	CASNEGVGNEQFF
NA	TRBD2	TRBV2	TRBJ2-5	TGTGCCAGCAGTCGGACTAGCGGGGGAGAGACCCAGTACTTC	CASSRTSGGETQYF
NA	NA	TRBV18	TRBJ1-2	TGTGCCAGCTCACCATTTCGGGATGGCTACACCTTC	CASSPFRDGYTF
NA	NA	TRBV10-3	TRBJ2-2	TGTGCCATCAGAGGCCAGGGGCAAAGAACCGGGGAGCTGTTTTTT	CAIRGQGQRTGELFF
NA	NA	TRBV6-6	TRBJ1-5	TGTGCCAGCAGTTATGGCAGGGTTGGGAATCAGCCCCAGCATTTT	CASSYGRVGNQPQHF
NA	NA	TRBV28	TRBJ1-2	TGTGCCAGCAGTTTTCGGGGGAACTATGGCTACACCTTC	CASSFRGNYGYTF
NA	TRBD1	TRBV3-1/TRBV3-2	TRBJ2-7	TGTGCCAGCAGCCTCACAGGGGCTACTGGGGAGCAGTACTTC	CASSLTGATGEQYF
NA	TRBD1	TRBV2	TRBJ2-7	TGTGCCAGCAGTGGGGACAGGCGCAACGAGCAGTACTTC	CASSGDRRNEQYF
NA	NA	TRBV5-1	TRBJ1-2	TGCGCCAGCAGCTTGGATGGAAGGGGGTACTATGGCTACACCTTC	CASSLDGRGYYGYTF
NA	NA	TRBV5-4	TRBJ2-1	TGTGCCAGCAGCTTGCCGGGGTCGCATGAGCAGTTCTTC	CASSLPGSHEQFF
NA	NA	TRBV12-3/TRBV12-4	TRBJ2-3	TGTGCCAGCACGTCGACAGGCACAGATACGCAGTATTTT	CASTSTGTDTQYF
few	NA	TRBV5-6	TRBJ1-2	TGTGCCAGCAGCTTGGGGTCGGTGTGGAACTATGGCTACACCTTC	CASSLGSVWNYGYTF
once	NA	TRBV5-6	TRBJ1-6	TGTGCCAGCAGCTGGGTTCAGGGAGGAGGTTCACCCCTCCACTTT	CASSWVQGGGSPLHF
NA	NA	TRBV20-1	TRBJ1-2	TGCAGTGCTTCGACCGGGAGTGGCTACACCTTC	CSASTGSGYTF
NA	NA	TRBV12-2	TRBJ2-6	TGTGCAAGTCGATCGGGACAATTTCTCACCCCCCTCTCTGGGGCCAACGTCCTGACTTTC	CASRSGQFLTPLSGANVLTF
once	NA	TRBV7-8	TRBJ1-2	TGTGCCAGCAGCGCGATGGGCGGGGGGAGTAACTATGGCTACACCTTC	CASSAMGGGSNYGYTF
NA	NA	TRBV27	TRBJ1-2	TGTGCCAACCCAGGGGCGTGGGGCTACACCTTC	CANPGAWGYTF
NA	NA	TRBV5-1	TRBJ2-5	TGCGCCAGCAGCACTGGATGGACAGCTAACCAAGAGACCCAGTACTTC	CASSTGWTANQETQYF
few	TRBD1	TRBV18	TRBJ2-1	TGTGCCAGCTCTCGGCAGGCAGGGGGCACTTCCTACAATGAGCAGTTCTTC	CASSRQAGGTSYNEQFF
NA	NA	TRBV9	TRBJ1-3	TGTGCCAGCAGGGGGGCAGATGGAAACACCATATATTTT	CASRGADGNTIYF
NA	NA	TRBV27	TRBJ1-5	TGTGCCAGCAGTCCCCCCGAGAACCTTAATCAGCCCCAGCATTTT	CASSPPENLNQPQHF
NA	TRBD1	TRBV10-1	TRBJ2-7	TGCGCCAGCAGTGAGTTTCCAGTCGGGACAGGGGGCAACTACGAGCAGTACTTC	CASSEFPVGTGGNYEQYF
NA	NA	TRBV19	TRBJ2-2	TGTGCCAGTAAAAACCGACTAGAAAACACCGGGGAGCTGTTTTTT	CASKNRLENTGELFF
NA	NA	TRBV20-1	TRBJ2-7	TGCAGTGCTACGGACACCTACGAGCAGTACTTC	CSATDTYEQYF
NA	TRBD1	TRBV5-1	TRBJ1-2	TGCGCCAGCAGTAGGGACAGGGGCTATGGCTACACCTTC	CASSRDRGYGYTF
NA	TRBD1	TRBV7-3	TRBJ2-3	TGTGCCAGCAGCTTAGACAGGGTATCCACAGATACGCAGTATTTT	CASSLDRVSTDTQYF
NA	TRBD1	TRBV6-2/TRBV6-3	TRBJ1-2	TGTGCCAGCAGCTGGGGACAGGGACGCTATGGCTACACCTTC	CASSWGQGRYGYTF
NA	NA	TRBV29-1	TRBJ1-5	TGCAGCGTTGAAGACGAAAGGGGGCAGCCCCAGCATTTT	CSVEDERGQPQHF
NA	TRBD2	TRBV7-9	TRBJ2-6	TGTGCCAGCAGCTGGGGGGGGACTGGGGCCAACGTCCTGACTTTC	CASSWGGTGANVLTF
many	TRBD2	TRBV28	TRBJ2-5	TGTGCCAGCAGTTCCCACCCACTAGCGGGGGGCTATTCAGAGACCCAGTACTTC	CASSSHPLAGGYSETQYF
NA	NA	TRBV9	TRBJ2-1	TGTGCCAGCAGCGCGTACAGCGAGCAGTTCTTC	CASSAYSEQFF
NA	NA	TRBV3-1/TRBV3-2	TRBJ1-2	TGTGCCAGCAGCCAGGGCAGGGATTATGGCTACACCTTC	CASSQGRDYGYTF
NA	TRBD1	TRBV27	TRBJ1-4	TGTGCCAGCAGTCTATGGACAGGGCAAATTGAAAAACTGTTTTTT	CASSLWTGQIEKLFF
NA	TRBD2	TRBV4-1	TRBJ2-5	TGCGCCAGCAGCCCGGGACTAGCGGGGGGTCAGGAGACCCAGTACTTC	CASSPGLAGGQETQYF
NA	TRBD1	TRBV25-1	TRBJ2-7	TGTGCCAGCAGTGAAGACAGGGGGGATTCCTACGAGCAGTACTTC	CASSEDRGDSYEQYF
NA	TRBD1	TRBV9	TRBJ1-2	TGTGCCAGCAGCGAACCGGGACAGGGAAAAACTAACTATGGCTACACCTTC	CASSEPGQGKTNYGYTF
few	TRBD1	TRBV27	TRBJ1-5	TGTGCCAGCAGTTTGACAGGGGGTCAGCCCCAGCATTTT	CASSLTGGQPQHF
NA	TRBD1	TRBV9	TRBJ2-7	TGTGCCAGCAGCGTAGGTCAGGGGACAGCCTACGAGCAGTACTTC	CASSVGQGTAYEQYF